Listed here are 25 T cell receptor beta chains from one sample, sequenced in a study of regulatory T cells in long-lasting Graves disease. Time point described: newly diagnosed GD, antithyroid drugs for less than 3 months. The TCR library was made from RNA that had been extracted from PBMCs in TRIzol. Building of the TCR beta libraries involved iRepertoire HTBI primers and Arm-PCR of CDR3 regions. Each CDR3 protein gets one entry after TCRdb re-called the multiplex PCR reads with MiXCR. This sample yields around 400,000 distinct CDR3 sequences, of which 15% are seen a single time; about 20% belongs to the top ten. The sample in question was peripheral blood mononuclear cells (PBMCs), obtained at new diagnosis, from a patient treated with antithyroid drugs. These receptors were taken from a female donor with Graves disease.

V and J are TRBV10-3 and TRBJ2-1; the match to TRBD2 covers 8 bases. Per the germline V gene, CDR1 is ENHRY and CDR2 is SYGVKD. Trimming at V came to 4 bases and at J to 10 bases, leaving 9 bases not matched to a gene. The CDR3 runs to 14 residues. CDR3 bases: TGTGCCATCAGTGCCTCCCAAACTAGCGGCGAGCAGTTCTTC. Translating it yields CAISASQTSGEQFF.

Worth noting for this clonotype: A much larger clone differs from this one at a single base, so this may be a read error. The chain couples TRBV7-3 to TRBJ2-1; tentative D call: TRBD2 (7 bases). Germline loops: CDR1 SGHTA, CDR2 FQGTGA. With 1 base removed from V and 10 bases from J, the gap between germline ends came to 17 bases. The CDR3 totals 15 residues. The CDR3 coding sequence is TGTGCCAGCAGCTTAAGGGGGGGCGGGGAAGAGGAGCAGTTCTTC. This encodes CASSLRGGGEEEQFF.

This clonotype appeared many times. J is TRBJ1-3 and V is TRBV27, with TRBD1 as a possible D gene (6 bases). This CDR3 contains 18 residues. V lost 3 bases and J 0 bases, leaving 18 bases between the germline ends. In germline, CDR1 is MNHEY, CDR2 SMNVEV (reference sequence). The CDR3 region has the DNA TGTGCCAGCAGTTTGTCCCCCGACAGGCTTACCTCTGGAAACACCATATATTTT. It codes for CASSLSPDRLTSGNTIYF.

This clonotype was counted many times. The V and J genes are TRBV2 and TRBJ1-1; D gene ambiguous. The V end was cut by 2 bases, the J end by 2 bases, with 6 bases between. CDR1 is SNHLY and CDR2 is FYNNEI in the germline V gene. CDR3 size: 13 residues. The CDR3 DNA follows: TGTGCCAGCAGTGAATCGGAAAACACTGAAGCTTTCTTT. Protein: CASSESENTEAFF.

This clonotype was picked up many times. The chain has TRBV27 and TRBJ2-7; D possibly matches TRBD1 or TRBD2 (5 bases each). Germline CDR1 MNHEY, CDR2 SMNVEV (reference sequence). Trimming cost V 0 bases and J 7 bases, with 19 bases left between them. The CDR3 is 16 residues long. The CDR3: CASSLSVGHSRGEQYF. The CDR3 DNA sequence: TGTGCCAGCAGTTTATCCGTCGGACATTCACGGGGAGAGCAGTACTTC.

This clonotype was recorded at least ten times. This sequence joins TRBV13 and TRBJ2-7, with 9 positions matching TRBD1. CDR1 and CDR2 (germline): PRHDT, FYEKMQ (reference sequence). J was trimmed by 5 bases and V by 0 bases; bases with no gene match: 8. The CDR3 extends over 16 amino acids. CDR3 region: CASSLGSGTGRDEQYF. The CDR3 bases are TGTGCCAGCAGCTTAGGCTCGGGGACAGGGAGGGACGAGCAGTACTTC.

Ten or more counts support this clonotype. V is TRBV7-7 and J is TRBJ2-1; D gene uncertain. The germline V gene has CDR1 SSHAT and CDR2 FNYEAQ (reference sequence). CDR3 length: 13 amino acids. Trimming took 1 base from V and 6 from J, leaving 7 bases between them. The CDR3 DNA reads as TGTGCCAGCAGCTTAGACGTCGGCAATGAGCAGTTCTTC. Encoded protein: CASSLDVGNEQFF.

The chain is built from TRBV7-2 and TRBJ2-3; D perhaps matches TRBD2 (6 bases). The V end lost 3 bases, the J end lost 5 bases, and 15 bases lay between the germline ends. From germline, CDR1 is SGHTA and CDR2 FQGNSA. This CDR3 contains 15 residues. The CDR3 reads CASSLEFRGGDTQYF. CDR3 nucleotides: TGTGCCAGCAGCTTGGAATTTAGGGGAGGAGATACGCAGTATTTT.

In its sample, this clonotype was seen a few times. The chain carries TRBV30 and TRBJ2-5, with TRBD1 identical over 7 bases. The CDR3 is 12 amino acids. Per the germline V gene, CDR1 is GTSNPN and CDR2 is SVGIG (reference sequence). V was clipped by 4 bases and J by 5 bases; unmatched bases: 4. As DNA, the CDR3 is TGTGCCTGGACCCGACAGGGCGAGACCCAGTACTTC. Amino acid sequence: CAWTRQGETQYF. The variable domain in full, with the rest retrieved from reference TRBV30 and TRBJ2-5, is SQTIHQWPATLVQPVGSPLSLECTVEGTSNPNLYWYRQAAGRGLQLLFYSVGIGQISSEVPQNLSASRPQDRQFILSSKKLLLSDSGFYLCAWTRQGETQYFGPGTRLLVL.

Many counts were recorded for this clonotype. The V gene is TRBV5-6, the J gene TRBJ2-4; tentative D call: TRBD1 (6 bases). The V end lost 4 bases, the J end lost 8 bases, and 25 bases lay between the germline ends. The CDR3 runs 17 residues. CDR1 and CDR2 (germline): SGHDT, YYEEEE. This CDR3 is CASSQFFRGIDRDIQYF. The CDR3 DNA sequence: TGTGCCAGCAGCCAGTTTTTTAGGGGGATTGATAGGGACATTCAGTACTTC.

Note on this clonotype: It is unclear where the CDR3 begins or ends on the DNA, so no DNA is shown, and the CDR3 is as TCRdb lists it. The chain carries TRBV11-1 and TRBJ2-1; no DNA check was done on the table's D call, TRBD1. Germline V gives CDR1 SGHAT, CDR2 FQDESV (reference sequence). The CDR3 spans 17 residues, counting both ends. CDR3 amino acids: CASSGWGQGILYNEQLF.

The gene calls are TRBV18 and TRBJ2-2; D remains ambiguous. V gave up 0 bases and J gave up 1 base, with 9 bases separating them. CDR1 is KGHSH and CDR2 is LQKENI in the germline V gene. There are 16 residues in the CDR3. The DNA for the CDR3 is TGTGCCAGCTCACCACCGGTAGTCAGGAACACCGGGGAGCTGTTTTTT. Translation: CASSPPVVRNTGELFF. The whole variable domain, remainder taken from reference TRBV18 and TRBJ2-2, is NAGVMQNPRHLVRRRGQEARLRCSPMKGHSHVYWYRQLPEEGLKFMVYLQKENIIDESGMPKERFSAEFPKEGPSILRIQQVVRGDSAAYFCASSPPVVRNTGELFFGEGSRLTVL.

This clonotype showed up many times. The genes are TRBV29-1 and TRBJ2-7; D is undetermined. The CDR3 is 13 amino acids. V was pared by 5 bases and J by 5 bases, with 16 bases between. The germline V gene encodes CDR1 SQVTM and CDR2 ANQGSEA. CDR3 residues: CSVRKLNKNEQYF. The CDR3 DNA sequence: TGCAGCGTTCGGAAACTGAATAAAAACGAGCAGTACTTC.

This clonotype was counted between two and nine times. The rearrangement uses TRBV6-1 and TRBJ2-1, with 7 bases fitting TRBD2. This CDR3 region has 15 residues. Per germline, CDR1 MNHNS and CDR2 SASEGT. The junction had 8 bases not matched to a gene; V was cut back by 5 bases and J by 4 bases. CDR3 DNA sequence: TGTGCCAGCAGTCTCGGGTCTAGCGGATACAATGAGCAGTTCTTC. Translating it yields CASSLGSSGYNEQFF.

The chain uses TRBV12-3 or TRBV12-4 and TRBJ1-1; no clear D. This CDR3 has 14 residues. Between the trimmed V and J ends, which lost 6 bases and 0 bases, there was a span of 11 bases. The CDR3 spells CASRSGRMNTEAFF. CDR3 sequence (DNA): TGTGCCAGCAGATCCGGACGGATGAACACTGAAGCTTTCTTT.

This clonotype has ten or more counts. V gene TRBV27 combines with J gene TRBJ2-3; possible D gene TRBD2, 5 bases. The V and J ends lost 4 bases and 1 base respectively, with 15 bases between them. Germline V gene sequence: CDR1 MNHEY, CDR2 SMNVEV (reference sequence). The CDR3 runs to 16 residues. The CDR3 spells CASSYEGPTRTDTQYF. In DNA, the CDR3 is TGTGCCAGCAGTTACGAGGGCCCGACTCGCACAGATACGCAGTATTTT.

This clonotype was observed a few times. V gene TRBV5-6 combines with J gene TRBJ1-5, with TRBD1 as a possible D gene (6 bases). This CDR3 has 17 residues. Trimming removed 0 bases from V and 7 bases from J, with 20 bases in between. Per the germline V gene, CDR1 is SGHDT and CDR2 is YYEEEE. The CDR3 DNA sequence: TGTGCCAGCAGCTTGGCGAGGGGGGCGGGGTTCCGGCAGCCCCAGCATTTT. This codes for CASSLARGAGFRQPQHF.

This clonotype has ten or more counts. The chain recombines TRBV29-1 with TRBJ2-5, with TRBD2 matching over 11 bases. V lost 7 bases, J lost 5 bases, and 9 bases stayed unmatched. From germline, CDR1 is SQVTM and CDR2 ANQGSEA. CDR3 length equals 14 residues. CDR3 DNA: TGCAGCGCTGGCACTAGCGGGAGTTCGGAGACCCAGTACTTC. Protein sequence: CSAGTSGSSETQYF.

This clonotype was seen ten or more times. This rearrangement joins TRBV27 to TRBJ1-5; TRBD1 is a possible D gene (5 bases). In germline, CDR1 is MNHEY, CDR2 SMNVEV (reference sequence). This CDR3 region has 15 residues. V was clipped by 3 bases and J by 7 bases, with 16 bases between them. Here the CDR3 DNA reads TGTGCCAGCAGTTTTTTTCCCTCGGGGGGACAGCCCCAGCATTTT. It yields the protein CASSFFPSGGQPQHF.

The table lists this clonotype with many counts. The V gene is TRBV28, the J gene TRBJ2-7; 9 bases align to TRBD1. Losses at the gene ends were 6 bases for V and 3 bases for J; bases not matched to a gene: 12. The length of the CDR3 is 16 residues. Germline lookup yields CDR1 MDHEN and CDR2 SYDVKM. CDR3 loop: CASSTMPTGGFYEQYF. The CDR3 bases are TGTGCCAGCAGCACCATGCCGACAGGGGGGTTCTACGAGCAGTACTTC.

This clonotype was counted at least ten times. The genes are TRBV29-1 and TRBJ2-7, with 7 bases identical to TRBD2. This CDR3 is 19 amino acids long. CDR1 SQVTM and CDR2 ANQGSEA come from the germline V gene. V dropped 1 base and J dropped 3; count of bases not matched to a gene: 21. The CDR3 sequence is CSVEVLQRSGWREIYEQYF. The CDR3 coding sequence is TGCAGCGTTGAAGTTTTACAGAGAAGCGGGTGGCGGGAGATCTACGAGCAGTACTTC.

With regard to this clonotype: This is likely an artifact of a read error, given a far larger clone one base away. V usage is TRBV7-2 and J usage is TRBJ2-1; D perhaps matches TRBD2 (6 bases). Germline CDR1 is SGHTA and CDR2 is FQGNSA. The CDR3 consists of 16 residues. Written as DNA, the CDR3 is TGTGCCTGCAGCCCGAGGCGGGGCGGGACTTACAATGAGCAGTTCTTC. It encodes CACSPRRGGTYNEQFF.

This clonotype was seen many times. The V call is TRBV2, the J call TRBJ1-2; TRBD1 aligns across 8 bases. V shed 6 bases and J 7 bases; nucleotides not matched to a gene: 10. The CDR3 has 14 amino acids. The germline CDR1 and CDR2 sequences are SNHLY and FYNNEI. The CDR3, as DNA: TGTGCCAGCAGGGGAGGACAGGGTGGAGGTGGCTACACCTTC. Protein sequence: CASRGGQGGGGYTF.

This clonotype was seen ten or more times. V usage is TRBV5-4 and J usage is TRBJ1-1, with 7 positions matching TRBD1. The V and J ends lost 6 bases and 0 bases, in that order; junction bases with no gene match: 5. The CDR3 totals 14 residues. Germline V gene lookup returns CDR1 SGHNT and CDR2 YYREEE (reference sequence). The chain's CDR3 is CASTGDRLNTEAFF. The CDR3 bases are TGTGCCAGCACCGGGGACAGATTGAACACTGAAGCTTTCTTT.

CDR3 in amino acids: CSAQDLSSGANVLTF. For the CDR3, the DNA is TGCAGTGCTCAGGACCTAAGCTCTGGGGCCAACGTCCTGACTTTC. V gene TRBV20-1 combines with J gene TRBJ2-6; unclear D gene. CDR1 DFQATT and CDR2 SNEGSKA come from the germline V gene (reference sequence). This CDR3 contains 15 residues. V was pared by 5 bases and J by 0 bases, with 11 bases between.